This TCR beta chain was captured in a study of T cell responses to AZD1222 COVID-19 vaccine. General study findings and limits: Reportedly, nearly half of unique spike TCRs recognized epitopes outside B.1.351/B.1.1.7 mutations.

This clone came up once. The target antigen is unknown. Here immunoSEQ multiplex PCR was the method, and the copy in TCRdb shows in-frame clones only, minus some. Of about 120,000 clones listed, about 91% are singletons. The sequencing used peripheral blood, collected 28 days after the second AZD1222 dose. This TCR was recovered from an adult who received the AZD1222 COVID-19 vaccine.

CDR3 residues: CASGPGTGGRGETQYF. Here the CDR3 DNA reads TGTGCTAGTGGTCCGGGGACAGGGGGTAGGGGAGAGACCCAGTACTTC. The gene calls are TRBV12-5 and TRBJ2-5, with 11 bases identical to TRBD1. V was pared by 5 bases and J by 4 bases, with 9 bases of the junction left unmatched. The CDR3 extends over 16 amino acids. Looked up from germline, CDR1 is LGHNT and CDR2 is FRNRAP.